Below are 26 T cell receptor beta chains sequenced from a single sample in a study of cytomegalovirus exposure and HLA in healthy donors. The PCR was carried out with 60 Vbeta primers and 13 Jbeta primers. Generated by immunoSEQ multiplex PCR, the TCRdb table keeps only in-frame clones and is missing some. The table lists about 99,000 clones, around 77% of them singletons. The sequenced sample consisted of PBMCs. These receptor sequences come from a man between 35 and 55 years old in good health and CMV-seronegative.

The rearrangement links TRBV9 to TRBJ1-2; TRBD1 matches 7 bases. J gave up 8 bases and V 0 bases, and 10 bases lay outside the gene matches. CDR1 SGDLS and CDR2 YYNGEE come from the germline V gene. The CDR3 covers 15 residues. CDR3 bases: TGTGCCAGCAGCGTAGCTACTACAGGGGTTAGGGGCTACACCTTC. Encoded protein: CASSVATTGVRGYTF.

This chain uses TRBV5-1 with TRBJ1-1; TRBD1 might be the D (5 bases). CDR3 size: 16 residues. Between the trimmed V and J ends, which lost 1 base and 0 bases, there was a span of 13 bases. Germline CDR1 reads SGHRS; CDR2 reads YFSETQ. CDR3 nucleotides: TGCGCCAGCAGCTTGCTGTCAGGGCTCATGAACACTGAAGCTTTCTTT. Translated: CASSLLSGLMNTEAFF.

J is TRBJ2-3 and V is TRBV5-1; a possible D gene is TRBD2 (6 bases). Germline V gene lookup returns CDR1 SGHRS and CDR2 YFSETQ. V was pared by 3 bases and J by 6 bases, with 14 bases between. The CDR3 loop spans 14 amino acids. The chain's CDR3 is CASSSRGFTDTQYF. CDR3 coding DNA: TGCGCCAGCAGCTCACGGGGGTTCACCGATACGCAGTATTTT.

The J gene is TRBJ2-1, the V gene TRBV25-1; 13 nucleotides agree with TRBD2. In germline, CDR1 is MGHDK, CDR2 SYGVNS. The CDR3 has 16 amino acids. Trimming at V came to 7 bases and at J to 2 bases, leaving 5 bases not matched to a gene. This CDR3 is CASTWTSGSTYNEQFF. The CDR3 bases are TGTGCCAGCACCTGGACTAGCGGGAGTACCTACAATGAGCAGTTCTTC. The full variable domain, completed using reference TRBV25-1 and TRBJ2-1, is EADIYQTPRYLVIGTGKKITLECSQTMGHDKMYWYQQDPGMELHLIHYSYGVNSTEKGDLSSESTVSRIRTEHFPLTLESARPSHTSQYLCASTWTSGSTYNEQFFGPGTRLTVL.

This clone was recorded only once. The chain carries TRBV28 and TRBJ2-3; 14 bases fit TRBD2. This CDR3 has 22 amino acids. The germline CDR1 and CDR2 sequences are MDHEN and SYDVKM. V dropped 4 bases and J dropped 3; count of bases not matched to a gene: 21. CDR3 in amino acids: CASSSKNAPTSGGAGFTDTQYF. Written as DNA, the CDR3 is TGTGCCAGCAGTTCAAAAAATGCCCCGACTAGCGGGGGGGCCGGGTTTACAGATACGCAGTATTTT.

The chain combines TRBV28 with TRBJ1-5, with D unclear. Germline CDR1 and CDR2: MDHEN and SYDVKM. V lost 2 bases, J lost 5 bases, and 4 bases lay in between. The CDR3 runs 12 residues. CDR3 DNA: TGTGCCAGCAGTTTACCGGATCAGCCCCAGCATTTT. This translates into CASSLPDQPQHF.

The chain employs TRBV5-4 and TRBJ1-2; D is unclear. CDR1 SGHNT and CDR2 YYREEE come from the germline V gene (reference sequence). V gave up 0 bases and J gave up 6 bases, with 6 bases separating them. This CDR3 region has 12 residues. The DNA of the CDR3 is TGTGCCAGCAGCTTGGCCCGGGATGGCTACACCTTC. It specifies CASSLARDGYTF.

This clone was recorded only once. The rearrangement joins TRBV13 to TRBJ1-2, with TRBD1 matching over 9 bases. The CDR3 runs to 14 residues. V lost 3 bases to trimming and J lost 7 bases; unmatched junction nucleotides: 6. CDR1 is PRHDT, CDR2 FYEKMQ, per germline (reference sequence). This CDR3 is CASSFTGGAGGYTF. CDR3 nucleotide sequence: TGTGCCAGCAGCTTTACAGGGGGCGCGGGTGGCTACACCTTC.

The chain has TRBV29-1 and TRBJ1-3; maybe TRBD1 (5 bases). The germline gives CDR1 SQVTM, CDR2 ANQGSEA. The ends were cut back, 3 bases at V and 1 base at J, with 7 bases in the middle. The CDR3 extends over 13 amino acids. CDR3: CSVDRESGNTIYF. Here the CDR3 DNA reads TGCAGCGTTGACAGGGAATCTGGAAACACCATATATTTT.

The V and J genes are TRBV9 and TRBJ2-7; maybe TRBD2 (5 bases). Trimming left V 0 bases short and J 6 bases short, with 19 bases between. This CDR3 has 16 amino acids. The germline gives CDR1 SGDLS, CDR2 YYNGEE. CDR3 bases: TGTGCCAGCAGCGTAGATGCCAGGCAGGAGGTGGGCGAGCAGTACTTC. Protein: CASSVDARQEVGEQYF.

This chain links TRBV10-3 with TRBJ2-1; TRBD2 matches at 10 bases. V trimming: 4 bases; J trimming: 0 bases; junction bases outside the gene matches: 3. There are 16 residues in the CDR3. Germline values: CDR1 ENHRY, CDR2 SYGVKD. Written as DNA, the CDR3 is TGTGCCATCAGTGCACTAGCGGGGAGCTCCTACAATGAGCAGTTCTTC. Encoded protein: CAISALAGSSYNEQFF.

The count of this clone is one. The chain employs TRBV7-2 and TRBJ1-1; 7 positions agree with TRBD1. CDR1 is SGHTA, CDR2 FQGNSA, per germline. The CDR3 has 14 residues. V shed 3 bases and J 1 base; nucleotides not matched to a gene: 2. The CDR3 DNA is TGTGCCAGCAGCTTTGGGGACAGGAACACTGAAGCTTTCTTT. Its protein is CASSFGDRNTEAFF.

This clone was counted a single time. V is TRBV25-1 and J is TRBJ1-1; D perhaps matches TRBD1 (5 bases). Trimming cost V 1 base and J 0 bases, with 9 bases left between them. Per germline, CDR1 MGHDK and CDR2 SYGVNS. The CDR3 spans 15 residues. In DNA form, the CDR3 reads TGTGCCAGCAGTGAATTGGGGACTCTGAACACTGAAGCTTTCTTT. This gives the protein CASSELGTLNTEAFF.

The chain carries TRBV11-2 and TRBJ1-2, with D perhaps TRBD1 (5 bases). The germline V and J ends were trimmed by 2 bases and 8 bases, with 21 bases remaining between them. In germline, CDR1 is SGHAT, CDR2 FQNNGV. This CDR3 comprises 16 residues. CDR3 coding DNA: TGTGCCAGCAGCTTAAGACTGGTCCCAACCTCAGGGGGCTACACCTTC. Protein sequence: CASSLRLVPTSGGYTF. Full variable domain (rest looked up from reference TRBV11-2 and TRBJ1-2): EAGVAQSPRYKIIEKRQSVAFWCNPISGHATLYWYQQILGQGPKLLIQFQNNGVVDDSQLPKDRFSAERLKGVDSTLKIQPAKLEDSAVYLCASSLRLVPTSGGYTFGSGTRLTVV.

The chain uses TRBV5-1 and TRBJ2-5, with 11 bases fitting TRBD2. This CDR3 has 16 residues. The V segment lost 4 bases and the J segment 1 base; nucleotides outside the gene matches: 6. The germline gives CDR1 SGHRS, CDR2 YFSETQ. The CDR3 DNA reads as TGCGCCAGCAGCCCCGGACTAGCGGGCGCCCAAGAGACCCAGTACTTC. Residues: CASSPGLAGAQETQYF.

The chain combines TRBV5-1 with TRBJ2-5; 7 bases fit TRBD1. V trimming: 0 bases; J trimming: 3 bases; junction bases outside the gene matches: 2. The CDR3 has 14 amino acids. Germline CDR1 and CDR2: SGHRS and YFSETQ. CDR3 loop: CASSLGQGKETQYF. CDR3 bases: TGCGCCAGCAGCTTGGGACAGGGCAAAGAGACCCAGTACTTC. The variable domain in full, with the rest retrieved from reference TRBV5-1 and TRBJ2-5, is KAGVTQTPRYLIKTRGQQVTLSCSPISGHRSVSWYQQTPGQGLQFLFEYFSETQRNKGNFPGRFSGRQFSNSRSEMNVSTLELGDSALYLCASSLGQGKETQYFGPGTRLLVL.

The chain couples TRBV5-1 to TRBJ2-7; the match to TRBD1 covers 11 bases. The CDR3 length is 15 residues. Germline V CDR1 and CDR2: SGHRS, YFSETQ. J was trimmed by 6 bases and V by 0 bases; bases with no gene match: 5. This CDR3 is CASSLAGTGGREQYF. The CDR3 DNA is TGCGCCAGCAGCTTGGCCGGGACAGGGGGTCGCGAGCAGTACTTC.

This clone was counted a few times. This chain joins TRBV18 and TRBJ1-2; TRBD1 is a possible D gene (6 bases). Germline V gives CDR1 KGHSH, CDR2 LQKENI. The CDR3 contains 15 residues. Between the trimmed V and J ends, which lost 3 bases and 3 bases, there was a span of 14 bases. The CDR3 region is CASSPTQGNDYGYTF. CDR3 DNA: TGTGCCAGCTCACCCACACAGGGTAACGACTATGGCTACACCTTC.

This clone was detected only a few times. The V gene is TRBV30, the J gene TRBJ2-7; D unclear. From germline, CDR1 is GTSNPN and CDR2 SVGIG (reference sequence). This CDR3 is built from 13 residues. Trimming took off 2 bases at V and 4 bases at J, with 12 bases between the two ends. The CDR3 sequence: CAWSRPGSYEQYF. CDR3 DNA sequence: TGTGCCTGGAGTCGCCCCGGTAGTTACGAGCAGTACTTC. Combining the CDR3 with reference TRBV30 and TRBJ2-7 gives the whole variable domain SQTIHQWPATLVQPVGSPLSLECTVEGTSNPNLYWYRQAAGRGLQLLFYSVGIGQISSEVPQNLSASRPQDRQFILSSKKLLLSDSGFYLCAWSRPGSYEQYFGPGTRLTVT.

This chain links TRBV28 with TRBJ1-2; no clear D gene. The V end lost 2 bases, the J end lost 7 bases, and 14 bases lay between the germline ends. Germline V gene sequence: CDR1 MDHEN, CDR2 SYDVKM. CDR3 length: 14 amino acids. The CDR3 reads CASSLGVGGFGYTF. As DNA, the CDR3 is TGTGCCAGCAGTTTAGGTGTCGGCGGTTTTGGCTACACCTTC.

This chain connects TRBV7-9 to TRBJ1-3, with TRBD1 as a possible D gene (6 bases). Germline V gene sequence: CDR1 SEHNR, CDR2 FQNEAQ (reference sequence). The CDR3 consists of 14 residues. Between the trimmed V and J ends, which lost 6 bases and 0 bases, there was a span of 9 bases. CDR3 sequence: CASRSTGSGNTIYF. The DNA of the CDR3 is TGTGCCAGCAGATCGACAGGCTCTGGAAACACCATATATTTT.

V and J are TRBV5-1 and TRBJ2-7; 13 bases agree with TRBD2. This CDR3 comprises 15 residues. V trimming: 3 bases; J trimming: 2 bases; junction bases outside the gene matches: 2. Germline V gene sequence: CDR1 SGHRS, CDR2 YFSETQ. CDR3 sequence: CASSSGLAGTYEQYF. CDR3 nucleotide sequence: TGCGCCAGCAGCTCGGGACTAGCGGGGACCTACGAGCAGTACTTC.

CDR3 coding DNA: TGTGCCAGCAGCTCCGGACTAGCGGAGCCCAATGAGCAGTTCTTC. This encodes CASSSGLAEPNEQFF. The chain uses TRBV7-8 and TRBJ2-1; 10 positions agree with TRBD2. Trimming removed 4 bases from V and 6 bases from J; junction bases left unmatched: 6. Germline lookup yields CDR1 SGHVS and CDR2 FQNEAQ. The CDR3 is 15 amino acids.

J is TRBJ2-7 and V is TRBV18, with 9 bases lining up with TRBD2. Unmatched junction bases numbered 5, after V lost 3 bases and J lost 2 bases. The germline CDR1 and CDR2 sequences are KGHSH and LQKENI. This CDR3 is built from 15 residues. In DNA form, the CDR3 reads TGTGCCAGCTCACCCGAGCGGGGGGCAACCTACGAGCAGTACTTC. Encoded protein: CASSPERGATYEQYF.

The V call is TRBV7-9, the J call TRBJ2-3, with 7 nucleotides matching TRBD1. From germline, CDR1 is SEHNR and CDR2 FQNEAQ (reference sequence). V shed 5 bases, J shed 3 bases, and the junction held 5 bases outside the gene matches. The CDR3 runs 14 residues. CDR3 loop: CASSPPTGTDTQYF. CDR3 coding DNA: TGTGCCAGCAGCCCTCCGACAGGGACAGATACGCAGTATTTT.

The rearrangement joins TRBV19 to TRBJ1-1, with TRBD1 matching over 9 bases. The CDR3 runs to 14 residues. The germline CDR1 and CDR2 sequences are LNHDA and SQIVND (reference sequence). Losses at the gene ends were 7 bases for V and 6 bases for J; bases not matched to a gene: 9. The CDR3 nucleotides read TGTGCCAGTAAAGTGACAGGGGGAAGGTCTGAAGCTTTCTTT. Translation gives CASKVTGGRSEAFF.